The clone carrying this T cell receptor (beta chain) was detected only once. This sample was included in a study of PD-L1 blockade in urothelial cancer. The CDR3 is made up of 13 amino acids. Germline lookup yields CDR1 MNHNY and CDR2 SVGAGI (reference sequence). Trimming shortened V by 3 bases and J by 6 bases, and 8 bases separated the two germline ends. A spike-in of synthetic TCR analog templates was added to each PCR. Repertoires were generated with immunoSEQ multiplex PCR, while TCRdb's copy carries only in-frame clones and drops some. Among under 30,000 clones listed, approximately 79% were seen once.

This sequence was found in a man aged 45 to 65 with urothelial cancer. The sample consisted of PBMCs, taken around atezolizumab (anti-PD-L1) treatment. This rearrangement joins TRBV6-6 to TRBJ2-2; no definite D call. As DNA, the CDR3 is TGTGCCAGCAGTTATCAGGCTTCCGGGGAGCTGTTTTTT. Translating gives CASSYQASGELFF.